Below are 18 T cell receptor beta chains sequenced from a single sample in a study of T cells in Graves' hyperthyroidism and ophthalmopathy. What was amplified from RNA transcripts were TCR beta CDR3 regions. HTBI primers drove first-round RT-PCR of the TCR CDR3. MiXCR, applied by TCRdb to the multiplex PCR reads, yields one record per CDR3 protein. The sample has approximately 870,000 distinct CDR3 sequences, about 38% seen once; the top ten hold 7.5% to 9.5%. Sequencing input: blood. The source is a man between 18 and 29 years old with Graves' hyperthyroidism.

This clonotype was observed a handful of times. This rearrangement joins TRBV12-3 or TRBV12-4 to TRBJ1-1, with a tentative D call TRBD1 (6 bases). Trimming took 2 bases from V and 7 from J, leaving 14 bases between them. The CDR3 is 14 amino acids. The CDR3 coding sequence is TGTGCCAGCAGTTTATTGGGGCAGGGGAGTGAAGCTTTCTTT. Protein sequence: CASSLLGQGSEAFF.

The chain is built from TRBV27 and TRBJ2-7, with TRBD1 matching 7 bases. CDR1 and CDR2 from the germline V gene are MNHEY and SMNVEV (reference sequence). The length of the CDR3 is 15 residues. The J segment lost 6 bases and the V segment lost 0 bases, leaving 8 bases of the junction unmatched. The CDR3 is CASSLSTGLVSEQYF. The CDR3 DNA is TGTGCCAGCAGTTTATCGACAGGGTTGGTTTCCGAGCAGTACTTC.

V gene TRBV2 combines with J gene TRBJ2-2; possible D gene TRBD1, 5 bases. CDR1 SNHLY and CDR2 FYNNEI come from the germline V gene. Trimming shortened V by 8 bases and J by 5 bases, and 18 bases separated the two germline ends. CDR3 length: 15 amino acids. CDR3 region: CASSWVPQATGELFF. As DNA, the CDR3 is TGTGCCAGCTCCTGGGTACCACAGGCAACCGGGGAGCTGTTTTTT.

This clonotype was observed a handful of times. The chain joins TRBV4-1 to TRBJ2-2, with D perhaps matching TRBD2 (6 bases). Germline V gene data show CDR1 as MGHRA and CDR2 as YSYEKL. The CDR3 sequence is 16 residues long. Trimming took 1 base from V and 6 from J, leaving 15 bases between them. CDR3 nucleotide sequence: TGCGCCAGCAGCCAAGGGCCGGGGGTGGAGGCCGGGGAGCTGTTTTTT. It specifies CASSQGPGVEAGELFF.

For this clonotype: A read error is likely, as this CDR3 ends without the conserved phenylalanine or tryptophan. The V call is TRBV7-9, the J call TRBJ1-2; 8 bases line up with TRBD1. The CDR3 totals 16 residues. Germline CDR1 SEHNR, CDR2 FQNEAQ (reference sequence). CDR3 protein: CASSQDSQGAVYGYTS. CDR3 coding DNA: TGCGCCAGCAGCCAAGATTCCCAGGGGGCAGTCTATGGCTACACCTCC.

This chain joins TRBV11-2 and TRBJ2-7; 9 nucleotides agree with TRBD2. CDR1 and CDR2 from the germline V gene are SGHAT and FQNNGV. CDR3 length equals 17 residues. Trimming at V came to 1 base and at J to 0 bases, leaving 7 bases not matched to a gene. DNA of the CDR3: TGTGCCAGCAGCTTAGTGTTAGCGGGGGAGAGCTCCTACGAGCAGTACTTC. It encodes CASSLVLAGESSYEQYF.

At least ten counts were recorded for this clonotype. The CDR3 reads CASSLGSGWGETQYF. CDR3 DNA: TGTGCCAGCAGCTTAGGTTCCGGCTGGGGGGAGACCCAGTACTTC. This chain joins TRBV7-6 and TRBJ2-5; D tentatively fits TRBD1 or TRBD2 (5 bases each). The CDR3 totals 15 residues. Deletions cut 1 base from V and 5 bases from J, with 14 bases between. Per germline, CDR1 SGHVS and CDR2 FNYEAQ.

The chain couples TRBV9 to TRBJ2-2; 11 positions agree with TRBD2. After removal of 3 bases from V and 9 bases from J, the junction contained 7 bases not matched to a gene. Germline values: CDR1 SGDLS, CDR2 YYNGEE. This CDR3 region has 15 residues. CDR3 amino acids: CASSGASGRSRELFF. The CDR3 DNA follows: TGTGCCAGCAGCGGAGCTAGCGGGAGGAGTCGGGAGCTGTTTTTT.

The chain employs TRBV7-9 and TRBJ1-1, with D maybe TRBD1 (6 bases). CDR1 SEHNR and CDR2 FQNEAQ come from the germline V gene (reference sequence). The germline V and J ends were trimmed by 3 bases and 7 bases, with 12 bases remaining between them. The CDR3 extends over 13 amino acids. The CDR3 bases are TGTGCCAGCAGCTTCAGGGGCTCCGATGAAGCTTTCTTT. Protein: CASSFRGSDEAFF.

Ten or more counts support this clonotype. The J gene is TRBJ2-7, the V gene TRBV10-3; no clear D gene. The CDR3 contains 13 residues. Germline V gene sequence: CDR1 ENHRY, CDR2 SYGVKD. V lost 3 bases to trimming and J lost 2 bases, with 8 bases between them. The CDR3 region is CAISDPLTYEQYF. CDR3 bases: TGTGCCATCAGTGACCCTTTGACCTACGAGCAGTACTTC.

This rearrangement joins TRBV11-2 to TRBJ2-5; TRBD2 is a possible D gene (5 bases). V was trimmed by 5 bases and J by 3 bases, leaving 13 bases between them. CDR3 size: 14 residues. The germline gives CDR1 SGHAT, CDR2 FQNNGV. The CDR3 here is CASSHSTTEETQYF. The CDR3 bases are TGTGCCAGCAGCCACTCGACTACCGAAGAGACCCAGTACTTC.

The CDR3, as DNA: TGTGCCAGCAGTTCCGGACAGGGGACAATTAATGAAAAACTGTTTTTT. Translated: CASSSGQGTINEKLFF. The chain joins TRBV12-3 or TRBV12-4 to TRBJ1-4, with 9 bases aligning to TRBD1. The CDR3 runs 16 residues. J lost 4 bases, V lost 4 bases, and 7 bases had no gene match.

The chain couples TRBV5-1 to TRBJ1-4, with D maybe TRBD1 (5 bases). V was trimmed by 4 bases and J by 7 bases, leaving 20 bases between them. The length of the CDR3 is 16 residues. Germline V gives CDR1 SGHRS, CDR2 YFSETQ. CDR3 nucleotides: TGCGCCAGCAGCCTCGAACCGGGACGGGGAACTGAAAAACTGTTTTTT. This sequence encodes CASSLEPGRGTEKLFF.

The chain recombines TRBV6-5 with TRBJ2-7, with D perhaps TRBD2 (6 bases). There are 14 residues in the CDR3. CDR1 is MNHEY and CDR2 is SVGAGI in the germline V gene. The ends were cut back, 3 bases at V and 2 bases at J, with 11 bases in the middle. CDR3 loop: CASSYGAGTYEQYF. CDR3 in DNA: TGTGCCAGCAGTTATGGGGCGGGGACCTACGAGCAGTACTTC.

CDR3 region: CAGAITGELFF. The DNA of the CDR3 is TGCGCCGGGGCGATAACCGGGGAGCTGTTTTTT. The chain links TRBV10-2 to TRBJ2-2; a possible D gene is TRBD1 (5 bases). The CDR3 consists of 11 residues. Per germline, CDR1 WSHSY and CDR2 SAAADI. Deletions cut 11 bases from V and 5 bases from J, with 9 bases between.

Written as DNA, the CDR3 is TGTGCCACCAGCGCCCCGGAGCGGGAGGGCCATTCACCCCTCCACTTT. Protein product: CATSAPEREGHSPLHF. The V and J genes are TRBV15 and TRBJ1-6; D gene ambiguous. The CDR3 has 16 amino acids. The V and J ends lost 5 bases and 8 bases respectively, with 19 bases between them. Germline CDR1 LNHNV, CDR2 YYDKDF (reference sequence).

The chain recombines TRBV7-9 with TRBJ2-7; D unclear. Trimming stripped 6 bases from V and 3 bases from J, with 15 bases between. CDR1 and CDR2 (germline): SEHNR, FQNEAQ (reference sequence). The length of the CDR3 is 14 residues. CDR3 sequence reads: CASSLSADNYEQYF. CDR3 sequence (DNA): TGTGCCAGCAGTTTATCGGCCGATAACTACGAGCAGTACTTC. Using reference TRBV7-9 and TRBJ2-7 for the parts outside the CDR3, the full variable domain is DTGVSQNPRHKITKRGQNVTFRCDPISEHNRLYWYRQTLGQGPEFLTYFQNEAQLEKSRLLSDRFSAERPKGSFSTLEIQRTEQGDSAMYLCASSLSADNYEQYFGPGTRLTVT.

Many counts were recorded for this clonotype. The chain joins TRBV15 to TRBJ1-5; 8 bases are a match to TRBD1. CDR3 length equals 14 residues. The V gene end was trimmed by 3 bases and the J gene end by 6 bases; junction bases not matched to a gene: 4. CDR1 and CDR2 (germline): LNHNV, YYDKDF (reference sequence). DNA of the CDR3: TGTGCCACCAGCAGTCTTACAGGGGGTCAGCCCCAGCATTTT. Translating it yields CATSSLTGGQPQHF.